These 7 T cell receptor beta chains were sequenced from one sample in a study of blood T cell repertoires in COVID-19 (dated by TCRdb to about 2020). Libraries were built with the immunoSEQ multiplex PCR assay. Imported from immuneACCESS, the table was reduced by TCRdb to in-frame sequences with V and J called. These copies leave out some clones; in studies compared against another copy, an unresolved V gene accounts for under half, and the cause of the remainder is not known. For this sample the table gives roughly 120,000 clones, of which 84% were detected only once. Roughly 6.5% of the sample is held by the ten biggest clonotypes. The sequencing sample was made of peripheral blood. All receptors derive from a woman between 45 and 65 years old with acute or convalescent COVID-19.

This clone appeared once. This chain links TRBV18 with TRBJ1-3; D gene ambiguous. The CDR3 sequence is 15 residues long. The germline V gene has CDR1 KGHSH and CDR2 LQKENI. V was clipped by 5 bases and J by 3 bases, with 14 bases between them. CDR3 DNA sequence: TGTGCCAGCTCAACTATACCCGACCGTGGAAACACCATATATTTT. Encoded protein: CASSTIPDRGNTIYF. The full variable domain, in which reference TRBV18 and TRBJ1-3 provide the parts outside the CDR3, is NAGVMQNPRHLVRRRGQEARLRCSPMKGHSHVYWYRQLPEEGLKFMVYLQKENIIDESGMPKERFSAEFPKEGPSILRIQQVVRGDSAAYFCASSTIPDRGNTIYFGEGSWLTVV.

The genes are TRBV18 and TRBJ1-1, with D perhaps TRBD1 (6 bases). The V gene lost 2 bases and the J gene lost 4 bases, with 11 bases spanning the gap. The germline V gene has CDR1 KGHSH and CDR2 LQKENI. The CDR3 contains 14 residues. CDR3 sequence: CASSPYRVGTEAFF. The CDR3 region has the DNA TGTGCCAGCTCACCATACAGGGTAGGCACTGAAGCTTTCTTT.

Many counts were recorded for this clone. The chain links TRBV27 to TRBJ2-3, with D possibly TRBD1 on 5 matching bases. The germline V gene encodes CDR1 MNHEY and CDR2 SMNVEV (reference sequence). The CDR3 extends over 14 amino acids. The ends were cut back, 0 bases at V and 6 bases at J, with 10 bases in the middle. This CDR3 reads CASSLSAGWDTQYF. CDR3 coding DNA: TGTGCCAGCAGTTTATCCGCAGGGTGGGATACGCAGTATTTT.

The gene calls are TRBV12-5 and TRBJ2-5; 9 nucleotides match TRBD1. CDR1 and CDR2 from the germline V gene are LGHNT and FRNRAP. The CDR3 totals 18 residues. V shed 2 bases and J 1 base; nucleotides not matched to a gene: 11. The CDR3 spells CASGLLNPPTGGQETQYF. In DNA form, the CDR3 reads TGTGCTAGTGGTTTGCTAAACCCGCCGACAGGGGGCCAAGAGACCCAGTACTTC.

This chain connects TRBV29-1 to TRBJ1-5; D possibly corresponds to TRBD1 (6 bases). Germline assignment: CDR1 SQVTM and CDR2 ANQGSEA. The CDR3 is 14 amino acids. Trimming took off 7 bases at V and 4 bases at J, with 17 bases between the two ends. In DNA, the CDR3 is TGCAGCGCCCTAGAAGGGGACATGAATCAGCCCCAGCATTTT. Protein sequence: CSALEGDMNQPQHF.

The chain has TRBV6-5 and TRBJ1-6; D gene ambiguous. There are 14 residues in the CDR3. Germline V CDR1 and CDR2: MNHEY, SVGAGI. The V end lost 4 bases, the J end lost 9 bases, and 13 bases lay between the germline ends. CDR3 in DNA: TGTGCCAGCAGTTCCGATTGGCCCCGTTCACCCCTCCACTTT. It codes for CASSSDWPRSPLHF.

CDR3: CASSQVGRGFEQYF. The CDR3 DNA reads as TGTGCCAGCAGCCAAGTTGGCAGGGGTTTCGAGCAGTACTTC. The gene calls are TRBV3-1 (or the pseudogene TRBV3-2) and TRBJ2-7, with D possibly matching TRBD1 (6 bases). There are 14 residues in the CDR3. V lost 1 base, J lost 6 bases, and 13 bases lay in between. Germline assignment: CDR1 LGHDT and CDR2 YNNKEL (reference sequence).